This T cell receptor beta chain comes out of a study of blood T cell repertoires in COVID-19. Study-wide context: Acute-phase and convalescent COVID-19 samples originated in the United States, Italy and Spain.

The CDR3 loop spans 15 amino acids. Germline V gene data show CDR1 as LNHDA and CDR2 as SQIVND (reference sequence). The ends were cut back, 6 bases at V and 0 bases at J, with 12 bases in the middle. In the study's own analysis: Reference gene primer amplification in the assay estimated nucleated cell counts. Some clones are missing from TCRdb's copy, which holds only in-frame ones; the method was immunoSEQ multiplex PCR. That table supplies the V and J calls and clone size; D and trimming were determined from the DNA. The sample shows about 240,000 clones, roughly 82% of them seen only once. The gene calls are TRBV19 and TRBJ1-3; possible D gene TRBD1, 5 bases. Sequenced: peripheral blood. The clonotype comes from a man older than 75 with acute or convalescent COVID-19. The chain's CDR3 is CASSKTRGSGNTIYF. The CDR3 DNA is TGTGCCAGTAGCAAGACAAGGGGCTCTGGAAACACCATATATTTT.